The present T cell receptor beta chain was sequenced within a study of human T cells and chemical hapten exposure. This clonotype was seen a handful of times. The CDR3 consists of 16 residues. V shed 1 base and J shed 5 bases, with 12 bases lying between them. The time point denotes: patch test 1, 2 weeks after DPC sensitization. Treatment here: therapeutic diphenylcyclopropenone sensitization with weekly scalp DPC. Via MiXCR, TCRdb re-called the RACE reads, giving one row per CDR3 protein. The sample has around 300,000 distinct CDR3 sequences, around 7% seen once. Sample: whole blood, taken in connection with sensitization to the hapten diphenylcyclopropenone (DPC). The genes are TRBV12-3 or TRBV12-4 and TRBJ1-6, with D perhaps TRBD1 (6 bases). The TCR sequence derives from a woman between 18 and 30 years old with alopecia areata. Some clones in this sample may be carry-over from other donors' samples. CDR3 protein: CASSLGLGGHNSPLHF. The CDR3 nucleotides are TGTGCCAGCAGTTTAGGTTTGGGGGGCCATAATTCACCCCTCCACTTT.